The rows below give T cell receptor beta chains drawn from one sample of a study of CD8 T cell repertoires and HIV-1 epitope variants. The method was immunoSEQ multiplex PCR; TCRdb's version includes in-frame clones alone and lacks a portion of them. The data show approximately 90,000 clones, over 70% seen once. Input material: uncultured baseline CD8+ T cells from peripheral blood mononuclear cells (PBMCs). These receptors were taken from a male donor with HIV. Each CDR3 is given without its conserved first and last residue. The order of the fields is clone size, V gene, CDR3 protein. Not every row has a clone size; where given, it reads once, few, many or a size class.

NA TRBV28 ASRTGEVTEAF
NA TRBV7-6 ASSLATSASSYEQY
NA TRBV2 ASRAIAGFTPDTQY
NA TRBV27 ASSLLGGEQY
once TRBV30 AWRAGVTDTQY
few TRBV18 ASSSRTDSYEQY
once TRBV5-4 ASRRDRGVTGELF
NA TRBV28 ASSPPTGLGGNQPQH
NA TRBV7-3 ASSWMGGDTDTQY
NA TRBV18 ASSPQGNEQF
NA TRBV28 ASSGGSGANVLT
NA TRBV5-6 ASSRDRGGDTQY
NA TRBV21-1 ASSKDWTGNYGYT
once TRBV11-2 ASSLGDYYYEQY
NA TRBV5-1 ASSPPSDSYNEQF
NA TRBV2 ASSADRAILTDTQY
NA TRBV27 ASSFPYSGNTIY
many TRBV7-9 ASSLDTEAF
NA TRBV7-2 ASSGGQGIQPQH
once TRBV19 ASMGPPREGRREQY
once TRBV5-5 ASSPWTGGNTEAF
NA TRBV6-6 ASRYADEQY
NA TRBV6-5 ASSQPGGELF
NA TRBV6-5 ASTSGTGNTEAF
NA TRBV19 ASSLRLNGGAYEQY
NA TRBV5-1 ASSLRRTNTEAF
NA TRBV9 ASSVSRTGGFFRQETQY